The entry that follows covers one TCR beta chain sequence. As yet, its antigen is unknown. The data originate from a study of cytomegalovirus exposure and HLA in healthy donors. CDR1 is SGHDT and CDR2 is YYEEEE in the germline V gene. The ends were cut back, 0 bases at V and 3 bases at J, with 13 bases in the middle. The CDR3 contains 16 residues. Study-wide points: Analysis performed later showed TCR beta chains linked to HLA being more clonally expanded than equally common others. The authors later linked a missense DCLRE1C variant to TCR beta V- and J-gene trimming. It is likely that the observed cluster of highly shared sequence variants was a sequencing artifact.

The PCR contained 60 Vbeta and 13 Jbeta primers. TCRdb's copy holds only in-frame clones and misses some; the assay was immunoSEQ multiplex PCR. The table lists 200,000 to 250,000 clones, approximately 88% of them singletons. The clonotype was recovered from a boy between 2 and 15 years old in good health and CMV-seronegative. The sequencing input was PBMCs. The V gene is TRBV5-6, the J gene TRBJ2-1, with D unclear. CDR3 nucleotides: TGTGCCAGCAGCTTGGCTGGCCTGTCCCACTACAATGAGCAGTTCTTC. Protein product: CASSLAGLSHYNEQFF.